The entry below gives a single T cell receptor beta chain sequence along with its context. Its antigen is currently unknown. This sample is drawn from a study of persistence of HIV-infected CD4 T cells. Overlapping HIV-1 Gag 15-mer peptides at approximately 1 ug per peptide per mL were used. Memory cells lacking CD40L and CD69 with high CD45RO were sorted. This CDR3 has 13 amino acids. Trimming pared 2 bases from V and 3 bases from J, leaving 8 bases between. The germline V gene has CDR1 GTSNPN and CDR2 SVGIG (reference sequence). Sequencing used immunoSEQ version 4 in survey mode. Sequencing was performed with immunoSEQ multiplex PCR; in TCRdb, only in-frame clones are kept and a portion is missing. Here the sample spans over 40,000 clones, around three quarters being singletons.

The sequences come from CD4+ T cells sorted from PBMCs after approximately 20-hour stimulation, collected from a patient who received antiretroviral therapy. The sequence derives from an adult man with HIV who was CMV-seropositive. The chain uses TRBV30 and TRBJ1-5; D unresolved. The CDR3 DNA reads as TGTGCCTGGAGTAGTGGGGTCAATCAGCCCCAGCATTTT. Its protein product is CAWSSGVNQPQHF.